Following are 12 T cell receptor beta chains from one sample sequenced in a study of T cell clonotyping in hematopoietic cell transplantation. Sequencing used immunoSEQ multiplex PCR; TCRdb keeps in-frame clones, though not all of them. The sample lists about 15,000 clones, approximately 83% seen once, with around 4.3% in the top ten. The sample consisted of peripheral blood mononuclear cells. These receptors were collected from a woman in her 40s in good health. Some clones in this sample may be carry-over from other donors' samples.

The chain links TRBV7-2 to TRBJ2-7; TRBD2 agrees at 7 bases. The CDR3 contains 15 residues. Per the germline V gene, CDR1 is SGHTA and CDR2 is FQGNSA. The V and J ends lost 0 bases and 0 bases, in that order; junction bases with no gene match: 2. This CDR3 reads CASSLAGGSSYEQYF. The CDR3 region has the DNA TGTGCCAGCAGCTTAGCGGGAGGGAGCTCCTACGAGCAGTACTTC. Based on the CDR3 plus reference TRBV7-2 and TRBJ2-7, the full variable domain is GAGVSQSPSNKVTEKGKDVELRCDPISGHTALYWYRQSLGQGLEFLIYFQGNSAPDKSGLPSDRFSAERTGGSVSTLTIQRTQQEDSAVYLCASSLAGGSSYEQYFGPGTRLTVT.

This clone was counted once. The chain couples TRBV5-1 to TRBJ1-5; D remains unclear. Germline-derived CDR1 and CDR2 are SGHRS and YFSETQ. CDR3 length: 14 residues. V dropped 0 bases and J dropped 4 bases, with 8 bases sitting between them. The CDR3 coding sequence is TGCGCCAGCAGCTTGGAGGGCTCGAATCAGCCCCAGCATTTT. It translates to CASSLEGSNQPQHF.

The V call is TRBV7-2, the J call TRBJ2-7, with 10 bases fitting TRBD2. This CDR3 comprises 18 residues. The J segment lost 3 bases and the V segment lost 1 base, leaving 12 bases of the junction unmatched. Germline V CDR1 and CDR2: SGHTA, FQGNSA. CDR3 in DNA: TGTGCCAGCAGCTTAGGTCCTGCGGCTAGCGGGAGAAGCTACGAGCAGTACTTC. The encoded protein is CASSLGPAASGRSYEQYF.

The V and J genes are TRBV30 and TRBJ1-2; D is possibly TRBD1 (6 bases). Germline V gene sequence: CDR1 GTSNPN, CDR2 SVGIG (reference sequence). Between the trimmed V and J ends, which lost 5 bases and 2 bases, there was a span of 9 bases. The CDR3 has 12 amino acids. The CDR3 spells CAWEGDNYGYTF. DNA of the CDR3: TGTGCCTGGGAGGGGGACAACTATGGCTACACCTTC. Drawing the rest from reference TRBV30 and TRBJ1-2, the complete variable domain is SQTIHQWPATLVQPVGSPLSLECTVEGTSNPNLYWYRQAAGRGLQLLFYSVGIGQISSEVPQNLSASRPQDRQFILSSKKLLLSDSGFYLCAWEGDNYGYTFGSGTRLTVV.

For the CDR3, the DNA is TGTGCCAGCAGGGTGAAGGGGGGCTTGAACACTGAAGCTTTCTTT. Translating gives CASRVKGGLNTEAFF. The chain combines TRBV6-5 with TRBJ1-1; D might be TRBD1 (6 bases). V lost 6 bases, J lost 0 bases, and 14 bases lay in between. This CDR3 contains 15 residues. CDR1 MNHEY and CDR2 SVGAGI come from the germline V gene.

V and J are TRBV4-2 and TRBJ2-7; 8 bases match TRBD2. V shed 2 bases, J shed 4 bases, and the junction held 13 bases outside the gene matches. Germline V CDR1 and CDR2: LGHNA, YNFKEQ. CDR3 size: 17 residues. The CDR3 protein is CASSQLKLGGGTYEQYF. CDR3 DNA sequence: TGTGCCAGCAGCCAACTCAAATTAGGCGGGGGGACTTACGAGCAGTACTTC.

The rearrangement joins TRBV28 to TRBJ2-1; 8 nucleotides agree with TRBD2. The CDR3 length is 14 residues. Germline CDR1 reads MDHEN; CDR2 reads SYDVKM. V dropped 5 bases and J dropped 3; count of bases not matched to a gene: 3. CDR3 DNA sequence: TGTGCCAGCAGTCTAAGCGGGAGCTACAATGAGCAGTTCTTC. The encoded protein is CASSLSGSYNEQFF.

V and J are TRBV9 and TRBJ1-2; D is ambiguous. The CDR3 length is 14 residues. CDR1 SGDLS and CDR2 YYNGEE come from the germline V gene. Trimming removed 0 bases at V and 0 bases at J, with 6 bases between. The CDR3 nucleotides are TGTGCCAGCAGCGTAGAGGAAGCTAACTATGGCTACACCTTC. It is translated as CASSVEEANYGYTF.

The chain recombines TRBV6-6 with TRBJ1-1; maybe TRBD1 (6 bases). This CDR3 has 16 residues. CDR1 is MNHNY and CDR2 is SVGAGI in the germline V gene (reference sequence). The V end was cut by 7 bases, the J end by 7 bases, with 25 bases between. CDR3 DNA: TGTGCCAGCACTAACCGGAGGGGGGGCGAGTTTGGTGAAGCTTTCTTT. Amino acid sequence: CASTNRRGGEFGEAFF.

The CDR3 sequence is CASTSGYGQPQHF. DNA of the CDR3: TGTGCCAGCACCTCCGGGTATGGACAGCCCCAGCATTTT. The chain joins TRBV2 to TRBJ1-5; no reliable D call. V lost 7 bases and J 7 bases, leaving 14 bases between the germline ends. The CDR3 runs 13 residues. Germline-derived CDR1 and CDR2 are SNHLY and FYNNEI.

This clone was observed a handful of times. J is TRBJ2-6 and V is TRBV28; D remains unclear. The CDR3 sequence is 17 residues long. Germline V lookup: CDR1 MDHEN, CDR2 SYDVKM. Trimming took off 2 bases at V and 0 bases at J, with 11 bases between the two ends. The CDR3 nucleotides read TGTGCCAGCAGTTTACGGTTCGACACCTCTGGGGCCAACGTCCTGACTTTC. The encoded protein is CASSLRFDTSGANVLTF.

V is TRBV10-3 and J is TRBJ1-4; 9 nucleotides match TRBD1. CDR1 is ENHRY and CDR2 is SYGVKD in the germline V gene. The CDR3 is 16 amino acids. V trimming: 5 bases; J trimming: 6 bases; junction bases outside the gene matches: 10. The CDR3 sequence: CAISSIGGQGYEKLFF. The CDR3, as DNA: TGTGCCATCAGTTCTATCGGCGGACAGGGGTATGAAAAACTGTTTTTT.